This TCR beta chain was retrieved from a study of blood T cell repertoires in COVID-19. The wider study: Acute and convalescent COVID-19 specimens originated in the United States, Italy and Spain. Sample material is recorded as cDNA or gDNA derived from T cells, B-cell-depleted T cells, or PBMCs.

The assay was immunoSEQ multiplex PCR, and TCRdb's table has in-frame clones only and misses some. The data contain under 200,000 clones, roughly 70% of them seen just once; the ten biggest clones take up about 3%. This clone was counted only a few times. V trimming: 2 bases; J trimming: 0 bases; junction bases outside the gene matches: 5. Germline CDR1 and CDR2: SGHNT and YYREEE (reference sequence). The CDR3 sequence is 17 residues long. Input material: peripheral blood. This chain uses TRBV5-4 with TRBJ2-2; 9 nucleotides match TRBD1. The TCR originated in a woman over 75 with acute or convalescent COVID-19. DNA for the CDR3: TGTGCCAGCAGCTTCGGACAGGGGAATCCGAACACCGGGGAGCTGTTTTTT. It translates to CASSFGQGNPNTGELFF.